This TCR beta chain was observed in a study of T cell responses to AZD1222 COVID-19 vaccine. The CDR3 totals 12 residues. Trimming pared 10 bases from V and 5 bases from J, leaving 14 bases between. CDR1 is WSHSY and CDR2 is SAAADI in the germline V gene. Method: immunoSEQ multiplex PCR; TCRdb's copy keeps in-frame clones and lacks some. The sample includes under 85,000 clones, roughly 87% of them seen just once. This specimen was peripheral blood, taken on day 0 of AZD1222 vaccination. This chain links TRBV10-2 with TRBJ2-5; D is uncertain. The sequence was obtained from an adult in good health. In nucleotides, the CDR3 is TGCGCCACCACCGCCGGCGGCGAGACCCAGTACTTC. It yields the protein CATTAGGETQYF.